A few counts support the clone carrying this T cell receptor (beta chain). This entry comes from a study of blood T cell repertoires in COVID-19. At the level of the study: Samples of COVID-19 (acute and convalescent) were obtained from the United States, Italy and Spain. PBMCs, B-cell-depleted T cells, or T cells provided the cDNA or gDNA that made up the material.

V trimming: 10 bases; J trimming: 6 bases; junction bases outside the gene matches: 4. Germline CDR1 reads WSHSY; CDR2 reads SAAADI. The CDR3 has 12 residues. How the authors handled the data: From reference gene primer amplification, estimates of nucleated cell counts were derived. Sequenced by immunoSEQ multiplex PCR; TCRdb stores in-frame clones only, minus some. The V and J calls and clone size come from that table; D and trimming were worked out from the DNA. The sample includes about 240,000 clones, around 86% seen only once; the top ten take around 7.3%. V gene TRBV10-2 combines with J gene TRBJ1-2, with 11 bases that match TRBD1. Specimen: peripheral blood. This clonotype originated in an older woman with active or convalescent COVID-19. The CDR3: CATRDRGDGYTF. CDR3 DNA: TGCGCCACCAGGGACAGGGGGGATGGCTACACCTTC.